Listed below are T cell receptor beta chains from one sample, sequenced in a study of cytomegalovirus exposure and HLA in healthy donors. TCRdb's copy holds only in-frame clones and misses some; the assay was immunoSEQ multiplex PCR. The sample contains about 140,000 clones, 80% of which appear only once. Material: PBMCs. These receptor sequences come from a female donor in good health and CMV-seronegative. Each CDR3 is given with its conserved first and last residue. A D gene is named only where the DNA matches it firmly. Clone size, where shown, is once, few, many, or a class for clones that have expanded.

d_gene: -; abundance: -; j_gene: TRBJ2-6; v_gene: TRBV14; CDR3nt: TGTGCCAGCAGCCAGGGCAGAAGTTTACGGCTTGGGGCCAACGTCCTGACTTTC; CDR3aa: CASSQGRSLRLGANVLTF
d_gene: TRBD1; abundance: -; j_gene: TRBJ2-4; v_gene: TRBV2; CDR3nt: TGTGCCAGCACCCCGGGACAGTCACACCTCCCTAAGGACATTCAGTACTTC; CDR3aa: CASTPGQSHLPKDIQYF
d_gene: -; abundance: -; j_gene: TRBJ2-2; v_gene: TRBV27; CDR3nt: TGTGCCAGCAGTCTCCCGGACGGGTACAGGACCGGGGAGCTGTTTTTT; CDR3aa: CASSLPDGYRTGELFF
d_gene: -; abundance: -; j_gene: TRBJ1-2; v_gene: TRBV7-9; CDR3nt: TGTGCCAGCAGCTTAGCGCAGGGAATGGACTATGGCTACACCTTC; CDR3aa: CASSLAQGMDYGYTF
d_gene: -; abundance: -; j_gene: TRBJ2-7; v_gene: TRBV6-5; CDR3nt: TGTGCCAGCGCAATCTCAGGGATGGGGATCTACGAGCAGTACTTC; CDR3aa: CASAISGMGIYEQYF
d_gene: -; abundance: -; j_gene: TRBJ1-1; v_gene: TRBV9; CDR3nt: TGTGCCAGCAGCGTAGCTAAACGTAACACTGAAGCTTTCTTT; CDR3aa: CASSVAKRNTEAFF
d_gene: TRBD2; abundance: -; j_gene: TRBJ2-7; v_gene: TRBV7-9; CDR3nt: TGTGCCAGCTTACACACAGGGCTAGCGGGAGGGCCTCCCTACGAGCAGTACTTC; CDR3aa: CASLHTGLAGGPPYEQYF
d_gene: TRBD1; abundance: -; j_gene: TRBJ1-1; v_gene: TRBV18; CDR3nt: TGTGCCAGCTCACCTCGACAGGGTGGAAACACTGAAGCTTTCTTT; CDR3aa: CASSPRQGGNTEAFF
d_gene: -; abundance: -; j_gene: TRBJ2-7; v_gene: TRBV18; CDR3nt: TGTGCCAGCTCACCAGGGAATAGCGGCAGCTCCTACGAGCAGTACTTC; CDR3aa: CASSPGNSGSSYEQYF
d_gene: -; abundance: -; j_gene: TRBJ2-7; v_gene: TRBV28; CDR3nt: TGTGCCAGCAGCCCCCGGGGGTTCTCCTACGAGCAGTACTTC; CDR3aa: CASSPRGFSYEQYF
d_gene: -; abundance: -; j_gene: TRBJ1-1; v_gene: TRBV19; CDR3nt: TGTGCCAGTAAACCCCAGGAGGCACCCGGGGACACTGAAGCTTTCTTT; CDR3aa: CASKPQEAPGDTEAFF
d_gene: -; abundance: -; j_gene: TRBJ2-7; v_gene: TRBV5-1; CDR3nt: TGCGCCAGCAGCTTCCAGGTGTCCTCCTACGAGCAGTACTTC; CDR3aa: CASSFQVSSYEQYF
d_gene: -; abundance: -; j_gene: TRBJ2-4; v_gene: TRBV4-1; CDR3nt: TGCGCCAGCAGCCAAGGGAGCGGGTCAGCCAAAAACATTCAGTACTTC; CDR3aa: CASSQGSGSAKNIQYF
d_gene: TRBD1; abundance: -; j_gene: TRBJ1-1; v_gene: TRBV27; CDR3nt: TGTGCCAGCAGTTTATCAGGGGGCTTAACTGAAGCTTTCTTT; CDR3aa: CASSLSGGLTEAFF
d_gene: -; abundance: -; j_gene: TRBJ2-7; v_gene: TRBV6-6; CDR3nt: TGTGCCAGCAGTTACTACCTGCCGGGGAGTTACTACGAGCAGTACTTC; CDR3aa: CASSYYLPGSYYEQYF
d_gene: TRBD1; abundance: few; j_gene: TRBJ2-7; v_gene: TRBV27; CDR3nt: TGTGCCAGCAGTGTGCCCGGGACAGCCACCTACGAGCAGTACTTC; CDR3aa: CASSVPGTATYEQYF
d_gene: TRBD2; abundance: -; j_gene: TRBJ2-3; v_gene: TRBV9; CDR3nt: TGTGCCAGCAGCACATTAGCGGGAGCGGATACGCAGTATTTT; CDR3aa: CASSTLAGADTQYF
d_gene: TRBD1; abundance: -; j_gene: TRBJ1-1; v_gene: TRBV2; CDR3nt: TGTGCCAGCAGAGAGGGGGCGGAAGCTTTCTTT; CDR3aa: CASREGAEAFF
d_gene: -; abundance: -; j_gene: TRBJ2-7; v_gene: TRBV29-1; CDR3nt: TGCAGCGTTGAAATCAGTTCCACCTACGAGCAGTACTTC; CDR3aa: CSVEISSTYEQYF
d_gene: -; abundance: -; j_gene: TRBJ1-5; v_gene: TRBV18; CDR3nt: TGTGCCAGCTTCGGCGGCTTTAGGCAGCCCCAGCATTTT; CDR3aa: CASFGGFRQPQHF
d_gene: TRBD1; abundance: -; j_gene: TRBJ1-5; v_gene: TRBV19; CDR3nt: TGTGCCACCACCCGACAGGGCCAGCCCCAGCATTTT; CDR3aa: CATTRQGQPQHF
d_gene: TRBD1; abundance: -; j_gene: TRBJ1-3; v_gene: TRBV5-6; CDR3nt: TGTGCCAGCAGCCGGGACAGGACGGGAAACACCATATATTTT; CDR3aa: CASSRDRTGNTIYF
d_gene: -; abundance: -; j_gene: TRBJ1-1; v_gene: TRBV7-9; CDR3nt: TGTTCCAGCAGGTCGGGTTGGACTGAAGCTTTCTTT; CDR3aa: CSSRSGWTEAFF
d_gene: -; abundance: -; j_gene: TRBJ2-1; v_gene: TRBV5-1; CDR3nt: TGCGCCAGCAGCTTGGCCGGTGTCCGGGAGCAGTTCTTC; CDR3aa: CASSLAGVREQFF
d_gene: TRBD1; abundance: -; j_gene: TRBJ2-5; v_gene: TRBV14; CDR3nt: TGTGCCAGCAGCCGAGACAGGGCCCAAGAGACCCAGTACTTC; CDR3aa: CASSRDRAQETQYF
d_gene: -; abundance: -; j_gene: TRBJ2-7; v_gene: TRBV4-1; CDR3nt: TGCGCCAGCAGCCCGTCTCAGGGTTGGGCCGGGCAGTACTTC; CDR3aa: CASSPSQGWAGQYF
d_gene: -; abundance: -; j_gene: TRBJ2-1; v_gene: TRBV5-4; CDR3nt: TGTGCCAGCAGCTGGGTCGGGGGTGAGCAGTTCTTC; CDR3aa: CASSWVGGEQFF
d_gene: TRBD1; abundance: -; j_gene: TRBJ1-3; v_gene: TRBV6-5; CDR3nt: TGTGCCAGCAGCCCAGGGGGCGGTGGAAACACCATATATTTT; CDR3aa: CASSPGGGGNTIYF
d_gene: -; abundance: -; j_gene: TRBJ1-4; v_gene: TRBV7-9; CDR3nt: TGTGCCAGCAGCCTCCCCGAGGGAGCGGGCGGTGAAAAACTGTTTTTT; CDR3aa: CASSLPEGAGGEKLFF
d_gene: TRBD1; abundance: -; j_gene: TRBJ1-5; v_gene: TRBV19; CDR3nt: TGTGCCAGTAGCGGTAGGACAGGGGAACGCCAGCCCCAGCATTTT; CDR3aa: CASSGRTGERQPQHF
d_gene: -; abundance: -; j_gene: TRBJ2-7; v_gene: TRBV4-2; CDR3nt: TGTGCCAGCAGCCAAGATTCGCAGGGTACCTACGAGCAGTACTTC; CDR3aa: CASSQDSQGTYEQYF
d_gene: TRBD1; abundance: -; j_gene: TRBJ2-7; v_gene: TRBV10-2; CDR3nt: TGCGCCAGCAGGAACGGGGCAGGGGGAGCCTACGAGCAGTACTTC; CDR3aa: CASRNGAGGAYEQYF
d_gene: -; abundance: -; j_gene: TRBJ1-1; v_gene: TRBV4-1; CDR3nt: TGCGCCAGCAAGACAGCCCTGAACACTGAAGCTTTCTTT; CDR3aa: CASKTALNTEAFF
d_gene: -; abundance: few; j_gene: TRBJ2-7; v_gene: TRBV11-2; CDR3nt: TGTGCCAGCAGTCTGCCTGCGGGGCCCTACGAGCAGTACTTC; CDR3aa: CASSLPAGPYEQYF
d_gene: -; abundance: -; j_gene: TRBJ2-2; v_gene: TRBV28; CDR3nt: TGTGCCAGCAGTTTATATCTAGAAGACACCGGGGAGCTGTTTTTT; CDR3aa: CASSLYLEDTGELFF
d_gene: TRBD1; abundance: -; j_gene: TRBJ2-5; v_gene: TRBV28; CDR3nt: TGTGCCAGCGGGGGACAGGGGGAAGAGACCCAGTACTTC; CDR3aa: CASGGQGEETQYF
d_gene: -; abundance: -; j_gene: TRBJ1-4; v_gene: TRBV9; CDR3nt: TGTGCCAGCAGCCCCCGACGGGCAACTAATGAAAAACTGTTTTTT; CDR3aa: CASSPRRATNEKLFF
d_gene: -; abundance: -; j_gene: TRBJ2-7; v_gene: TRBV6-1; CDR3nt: TGTGCCAGCAGTGAACTTCCCCTATTAGAGTTCTCCTACGAGCAGTACTTC; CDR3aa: CASSELPLLEFSYEQYF
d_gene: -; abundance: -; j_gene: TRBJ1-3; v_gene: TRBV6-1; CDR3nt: TGTGCCAGCAGTGAATCGGGAAACACCATATATTTT; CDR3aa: CASSESGNTIYF
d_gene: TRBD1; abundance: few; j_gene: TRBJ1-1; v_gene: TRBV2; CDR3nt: TGTGCCAGCACTAAGACAGGGGGGAACACTGAAGCTTTCTTT; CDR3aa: CASTKTGGNTEAFF
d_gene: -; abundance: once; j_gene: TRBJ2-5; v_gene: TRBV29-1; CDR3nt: TGCAGCGTTGTGGCTGAGACCCAGTACTTC; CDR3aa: CSVVAETQYF
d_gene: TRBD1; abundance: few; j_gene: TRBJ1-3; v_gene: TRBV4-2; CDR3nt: TGTGCCAGCAGCCCAGGGGCCGGACAGGGGGCTGGAAACACCATATATTTT; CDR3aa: CASSPGAGQGAGNTIYF
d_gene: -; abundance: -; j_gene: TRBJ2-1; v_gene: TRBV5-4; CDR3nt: TGTGCCAGCAGCCGAGGTGCCCTTGAGCAGTTCTTC; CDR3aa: CASSRGALEQFF
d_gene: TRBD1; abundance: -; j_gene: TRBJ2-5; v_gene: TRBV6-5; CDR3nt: TGTGCCAGCAGTTACTCGGAAGGGGGCTGGGAGACCCAGTACTTC; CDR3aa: CASSYSEGGWETQYF
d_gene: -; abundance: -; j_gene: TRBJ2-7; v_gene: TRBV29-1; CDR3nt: TGCAGCGTTGAAAGGTCAGGGGGGTCCTACGAGCAGTACTTC; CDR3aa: CSVERSGGSYEQYF
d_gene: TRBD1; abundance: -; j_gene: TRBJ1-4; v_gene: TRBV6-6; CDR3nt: TGTGCCAGCAGTCGCAGACAGGGGGAAAAACTGTTTTTT; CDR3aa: CASSRRQGEKLFF
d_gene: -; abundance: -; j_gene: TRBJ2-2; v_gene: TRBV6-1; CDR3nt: TGTGCCAGCAGGCCACAGGGGAACACCGGGGAGCTGTTTTTT; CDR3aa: CASRPQGNTGELFF
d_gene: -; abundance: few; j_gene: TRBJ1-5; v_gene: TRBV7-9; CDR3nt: TGTGCCAGCAGCTCCACAGGGTCGATTCAGCCCCAGCATTTT; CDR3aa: CASSSTGSIQPQHF
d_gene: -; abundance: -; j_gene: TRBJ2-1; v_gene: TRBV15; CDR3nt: TGTGCCACCAGCGGACTCCTAAGTCCGGATGAGCAGTTCTTC; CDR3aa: CATSGLLSPDEQFF
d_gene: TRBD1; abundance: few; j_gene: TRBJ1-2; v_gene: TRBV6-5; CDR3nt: TGTGCCAGCAGTTACTCCACGGACAGGGTAGATGGCTACACCTTC; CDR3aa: CASSYSTDRVDGYTF